This TCR beta chain was observed in a study of cytomegalovirus exposure and HLA in healthy donors (TCRdb year 2017). Context from the whole study: In an earlier analysis of about 560 of the donors, 276 Gb of sequence data and 90 million to 130 million unique TCR beta sequences from about 179 million T cells were reported. An early release that covered some 640 HLA-typed donors contained approximately 300 gigabases of sequencing data and tens of millions of unique TCR sequences. Of the roughly 400 genotyped donors, over 80% were placed in the genetic ancestry cluster associated with self-reported Caucasian donors. The aim of the study was to test whether cataloging public T cell receptors could identify signatures of past pathogen exposure. The T cell repertoires of 550 to 850 subjects were profiled by immunosequencing and related to cytomegalovirus serostatus. A separate validation cohort of 100 to 150 different subjects was used in addition to the roughly 670-subject first cohort. To predict cytomegalovirus infection status, the study brought together high-throughput TCR immunosequencing, statistical association of individual TCRs with disease status, and machine learning. A later analysis re-examined previously published TCR beta repertoires from around 670 donors and added high-resolution HLA genotyping to investigate patterns of TCR occurrence. In the later analysis, no new phenotypic data were used to find candidate immune exposures; instead, reliance was placed on TCR beta sequences and their occurrence across donors. To decide whether each TCR beta V gene segment behaved as functional or pseudogenic, an earlier analysis of fewer than 750 of the donors relied on high-throughput TCR beta sequencing. Donor age, sex, ethnicity and CMV serostatus were collected together with the repertoire data. A later genetic analysis used genome-wide SNP genotypes for about three fifths of the roughly 700 donors, treating that subset as a discovery cohort. All discovery cohort repertoires had been generated on a single sequencing platform. Both class I and class II loci were covered by HLA typing, at four-digit resolution. The number of typed donors differed by locus: roughly 620-630 for A, B, C, DRB1 and DQB1; approximately 530 for DQA1; 606 for DPA1; and 400 to 480 for DPB1. A handful of DR-DQ haplotypes were handled as single units for association and clustering because linkage in the cohort was strong. Across 300 to 400 genotyped donors of the cohort, an average of about 200,000 unique TCR beta nucleotide sequences per donor were sequenced, and 15% to 20% of those sequences were non-productive.

CDR1 and CDR2 are read off the germline V gene (reference sequence) as SGHNT and YYREEE. Measured from the cysteine to the phenylalanine, the CDR3 is 15 residues long. Only the CDR3 DNA stays, 45 bases, in frame from base 1. At the junction V is shortened by 4 bases and J by 6 bases, with 20 bases in between. The cohort consisted of 670 or so healthy bone marrow donors. Cohort members were all nominally healthy when sampled, although unrecorded immune exposures were likely present. The donor tested CMV seropositive and was one of the 289 seropositive cohort members. Every donor gave a peripheral blood sample, and the peripheral blood mononuclear cells from that sample were used for TCR beta sequencing. Genomic DNA extraction from the blood cell samples was performed with the Qiagen DNeasy Blood Extraction Kit. The library relied on the immunoSEQ multiplex PCR assay. For the multiplex PCR, a mixture combining 60 forward primers for TCR Vbeta segments and 13 reverse primers for TCR Jbeta segments was used. The CDR3 region of rearranged TCR beta genes was amplified from genomic DNA with a multiplex PCR assay. The amplified TCR beta libraries were sequenced on the Illumina HiSeq System as 87-base-pair reads. Per the original workflow: A later analysis counted approximately 74 million unique TCR beta chains across the 550 to 750 repertoires, and roughly 11 million of these chains were shared by at least two donors. To remove PCR and sequencing errors, raw reads were error-corrected and collapsed into unique sequences using a nearest-neighbor algorithm that merged closely related sequences. V, D and J gene segments were assigned by aligning CDR3 sequences to IMGT reference sequences. For a sequence to be retained, a match of at least six nucleotides to both a V gene segment and a J gene segment was required. A rearrangement counted as productive if the CDR3 had no stop codons and remained in frame with V and J, and every other rearrangement counted as non-productive. Following IMGT convention, CDR3 was defined as the stretch from the second conserved V-encoded cysteine to the conserved J-encoded phenylalanine. Sequences without an unambiguous match to a single V gene segment were excluded from the earlier analysis of several hundred of the donors. In an earlier analysis of 450 to 750 of the donors, a V segment was called functional when productive rearrangements were above 56.7%, and segregating when the standard deviation between donors exceeded 5%. A statistical classification framework was developed to diagnose cytomegalovirus status using the catalog of TCR beta chain sequences. V and J gene assignment, in a later analysis, came from comparing TCR nucleotide sequences with IMGT/GENE-DB human TR gene sequences. A later analysis assigned CDR3 sequences and most-parsimonious VDJ recombination scenarios with the TCRdist pipeline. In a later analysis, every TCR beta chain was defined by the combination of its CDR3 amino acid sequence and its V-gene family, and reads without a unique V-gene family were dropped. In a later analysis, fewer than 650 highly shared, low-generation-probability nucleotide sequences were removed to address suspected cross-contamination and a sequencing artifact. A later analysis calculated a clonal expansion index for each public chain from normalized within-repertoire ranks of inferred template counts. Generation probabilities in a later analysis came from a VDJ recombination model fitted to out-of-frame rearrangements, and those results were checked against IGoR. In a later analysis, hypergeometric tests were used to score TCR-TCR, TCR-HLA and TCR-CMV co-occurrence, with a repertoire-size bias correction applied to TCR pairs. To estimate false discovery rates, a later analysis permuted the HLA or CMV assignments 20 times. In a later analysis, co-occurring TCRs were grouped using DBSCAN, and TCRdist sequence similarity was added for clustering within HLA-allele-positive subsets. Co-occurrence clustering excluded repertoires with fewer than 30,000 or more than 120,000 public chains, plus five with anomalous nucleotide sharing. TCRdb took this table from immuneACCESS and kept in-frame rearrangements with V and J called. Such tables lack part of the clones; where checked against another copy, unresolved V genes explain under half of the gap, and the rest is unexplained. The V and J calls and clone size come from that table; D and trimming were worked out from the DNA. The sample table records tens of thousands of clones; approximately 84% of these occur just once. The top ten clones comprise approximately 5.6% of the sample.

Worth noting for this clone: The antigen it binds to is not known. No per-base quality is available; no much larger clone lies one base away.

What the research found in general, with its limitations: A later analysis found that TCR association rates varied across HLA loci, with DRB1 alleles showing the most associated TCRs and HLA-C alleles the fewest. While some public TCRs were present in many individuals, most TCR sequences turned up only very rarely across donors. According to the authors, the approach could potentially be generalized to other disease states and immunological phenotypes. A cluster of highly shared sequence variants was judged likely to represent a technical artifact of the sequencing pipeline. The study listed approximately 150 TCR beta chains as associated with cytomegalovirus. Linkage disequilibrium might explain the correlated functional status among segregating V segments, but an unknown experimental factor could not be excluded. Most CMV-associated TCR beta chains appeared to be HLA-restricted in a later analysis, and the HLA associations seemed to be driven largely by CMV exposure. Several of the top co-occurrence clusters appeared to be linked to parvovirus B19, influenza, CMV and Epstein-Barr virus, according to a later analysis. Presence/absence analyses assumed roughly uniform sequencing depth across donors, an assumption that may not hold. In an earlier analysis of 587 of the donors, most TCR beta V segments appeared in productive rearrangements about 87% or about 30% of the time, broadly matching IMGT annotations. Compared with equally common non-associated chains, HLA-associated TCR beta chains in a later analysis were more clonally expanded and had lower generation probabilities. V-gene and J-gene trimming of TCR beta chains was associated with a missense DCLRE1C variant in a later genetic analysis, and the association was replicated in an independent cohort. For the cohort, immune exposure information was limited to CMV serostatus. A further reported finding was that TCR beta sequences accurately predicted the HLA-A and HLA-B alleles for most subjects in the first cohort. The 87-base-pair reads could not distinguish some IMGT-functional V segments, including TRBV6-2 and TRBV6-3, so those segments were excluded. This cohort had only TCR beta chains sequenced, and the lack of alpha or paired-chain data limited which features could be detected. When HLA alleles, especially DR and DQ, strongly co-occurred, TCR associations were difficult to assign to individual alleles. Because counts were too low, seventeen rarely observed V segments, including chromosome 9 orphons, were excluded from the earlier analysis of a few hundred of the donors. Because HLA typing was unavailable for some donors at each locus, only the typed subset was used in association tests. In a later genetic analysis, fewer N-insertions in productive TCRs were reported among donors in an Asian-associated ancestry cluster than the approximately 710-donor mean. A few of the identified cytomegalovirus-associated TCR beta chains were confirmed in vitro to be specific for cytomegalovirus antigens. Cytomegalovirus status was reported to be diagnosed by the classifier with high specificity and sensitivity in both the original and validation cohorts. At a false discovery rate of 0.05, a later analysis linked around 17,000 TCR beta sequences to specific HLA alleles.

The chain joins TRBV5-4 to TRBJ2-7, with an unclear D gene assignment. The TCR comes from a woman younger than 35 in good health and CMV-seropositive. The sample taken for sequencing was PBMCs. The CDR3 reads CASSPRKSLRSEQYF. The bases are TGTGCCAGCAGCCCCCGAAAATCGCTGAGGTCCGAGCAGTACTTC.